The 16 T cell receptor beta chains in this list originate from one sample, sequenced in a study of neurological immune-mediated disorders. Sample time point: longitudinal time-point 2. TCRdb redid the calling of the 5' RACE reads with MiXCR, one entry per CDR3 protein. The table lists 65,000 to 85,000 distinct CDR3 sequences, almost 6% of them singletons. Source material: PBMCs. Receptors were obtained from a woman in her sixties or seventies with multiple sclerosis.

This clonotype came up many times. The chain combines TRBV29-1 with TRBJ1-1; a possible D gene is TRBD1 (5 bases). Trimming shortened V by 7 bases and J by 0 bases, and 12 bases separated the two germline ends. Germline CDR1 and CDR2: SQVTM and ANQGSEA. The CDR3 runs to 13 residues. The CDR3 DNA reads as TGCAGCGCTGTGACAGTGATGAACACTGAAGCTTTCTTT. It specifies CSAVTVMNTEAFF.

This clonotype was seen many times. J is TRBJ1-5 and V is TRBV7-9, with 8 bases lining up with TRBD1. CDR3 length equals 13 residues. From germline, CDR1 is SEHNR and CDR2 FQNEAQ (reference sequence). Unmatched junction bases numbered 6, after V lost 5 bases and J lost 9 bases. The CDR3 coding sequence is TGTGCCAGCAGCCTACAGGGGGGGACGCCCCAGCATTTT. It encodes CASSLQGGTPQHF. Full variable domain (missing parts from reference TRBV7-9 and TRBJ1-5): DTGVSQNPRHKITKRGQNVTFRCDPISEHNRLYWYRQTLGQGPEFLTYFQNEAQLEKSRLLSDRFSAERPKGSFSTLEIQRTEQGDSAMYLCASSLQGGTPQHFGDGTRLSIL.

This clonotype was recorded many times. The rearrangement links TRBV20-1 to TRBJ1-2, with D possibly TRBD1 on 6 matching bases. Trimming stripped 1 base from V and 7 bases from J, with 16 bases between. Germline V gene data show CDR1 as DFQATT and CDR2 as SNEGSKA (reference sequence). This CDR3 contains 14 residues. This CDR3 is CSARGQQGMSGYTF. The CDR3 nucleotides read TGCAGTGCTAGAGGCCAACAGGGAATGAGTGGCTACACCTTC.

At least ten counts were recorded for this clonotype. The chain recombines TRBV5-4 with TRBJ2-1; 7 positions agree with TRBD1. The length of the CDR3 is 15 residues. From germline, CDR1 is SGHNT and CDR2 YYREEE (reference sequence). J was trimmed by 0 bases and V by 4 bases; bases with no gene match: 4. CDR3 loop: CASSPDRASYNEQFF. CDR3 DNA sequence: TGTGCCAGCAGCCCTGACAGGGCCTCCTACAATGAGCAGTTCTTC.

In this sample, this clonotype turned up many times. The CDR3: CASSQDRRDIGYTF. The CDR3 DNA reads TGTGCCAGCAGCCAGGATCGACGCGACATTGGCTACACCTTC. The chain links TRBV3-1 to TRBJ1-2; D ambiguous. V was trimmed by 3 bases and J by 7 bases, leaving 15 bases between them. CDR1 and CDR2 from the germline V gene are LGHDT and YNNKEL (reference sequence). CDR3 size: 14 residues.

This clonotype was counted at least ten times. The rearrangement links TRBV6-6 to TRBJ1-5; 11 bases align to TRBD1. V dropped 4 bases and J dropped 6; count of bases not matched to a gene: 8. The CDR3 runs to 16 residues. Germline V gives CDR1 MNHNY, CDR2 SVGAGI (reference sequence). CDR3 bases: TGTGCCAGCAGTTCCCCGGACAGGGGGCTTGGTCAGCCCCAGCATTTT. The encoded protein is CASSSPDRGLGQPQHF.

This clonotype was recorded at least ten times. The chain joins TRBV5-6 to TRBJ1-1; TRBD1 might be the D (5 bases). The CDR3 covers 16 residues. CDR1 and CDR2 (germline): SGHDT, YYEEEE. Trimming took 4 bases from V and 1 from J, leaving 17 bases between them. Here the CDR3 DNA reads TGTGCCAGCAGCCGGGGCAGTCTAAAGGGGAACACTGAAGCTTTCTTT. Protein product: CASSRGSLKGNTEAFF.

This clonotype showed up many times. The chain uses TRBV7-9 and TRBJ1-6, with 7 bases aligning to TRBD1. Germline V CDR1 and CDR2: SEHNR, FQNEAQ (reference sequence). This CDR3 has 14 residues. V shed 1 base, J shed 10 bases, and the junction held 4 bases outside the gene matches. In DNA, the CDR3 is TGTGCCAGCAGCTTAGGACAGGGTGGGTCACCCCTCCACTTT. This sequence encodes CASSLGQGGSPLHF. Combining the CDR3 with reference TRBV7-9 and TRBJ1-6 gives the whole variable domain DTGVSQNPRHKITKRGQNVTFRCDPISEHNRLYWYRQTLGQGPEFLTYFQNEAQLEKSRLLSDRFSAERPKGSFSTLEIQRTEQGDSAMYLCASSLGQGGSPLHFGNGTRLTVT.

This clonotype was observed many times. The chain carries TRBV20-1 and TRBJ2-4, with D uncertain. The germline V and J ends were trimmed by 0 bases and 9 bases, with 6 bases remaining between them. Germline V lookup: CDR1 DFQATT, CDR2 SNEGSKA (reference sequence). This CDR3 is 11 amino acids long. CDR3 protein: CSARDSGIQYF. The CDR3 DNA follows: TGCAGTGCTAGAGACTCGGGCATTCAGTACTTC.

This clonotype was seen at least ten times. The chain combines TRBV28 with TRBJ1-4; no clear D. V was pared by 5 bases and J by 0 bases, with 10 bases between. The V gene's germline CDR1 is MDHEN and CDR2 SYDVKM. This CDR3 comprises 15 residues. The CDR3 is CASSEHVATNEKLFF. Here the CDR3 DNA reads TGTGCCAGCAGTGAACACGTTGCAACTAATGAAAAACTGTTTTTT. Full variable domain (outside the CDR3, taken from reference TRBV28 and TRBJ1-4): DVKVTQSSRYLVKRTGEKVFLECVQDMDHENMFWYRQDPGLGLRLIYFSYDVKMKEKGDIPEGYSVSREKKERFSLILESASTNQTSMYLCASSEHVATNEKLFFGSGTQLSVL.

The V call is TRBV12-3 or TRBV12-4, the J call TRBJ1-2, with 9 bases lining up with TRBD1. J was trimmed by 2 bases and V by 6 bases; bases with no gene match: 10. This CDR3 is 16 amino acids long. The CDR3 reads CASSRTGARVNYGYTF. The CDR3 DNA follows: TGTGCCAGCAGCCGGACAGGGGCTAGGGTAAACTATGGCTACACCTTC.

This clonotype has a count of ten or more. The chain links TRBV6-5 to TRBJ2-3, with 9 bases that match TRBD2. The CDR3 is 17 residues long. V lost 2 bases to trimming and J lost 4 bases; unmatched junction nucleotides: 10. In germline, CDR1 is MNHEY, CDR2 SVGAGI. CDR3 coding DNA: TGTGCCAGCAGTTACGGTCGTGGGCGGGGGGGATCAGATACGCAGTATTTT. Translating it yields CASSYGRGRGGSDTQYF.

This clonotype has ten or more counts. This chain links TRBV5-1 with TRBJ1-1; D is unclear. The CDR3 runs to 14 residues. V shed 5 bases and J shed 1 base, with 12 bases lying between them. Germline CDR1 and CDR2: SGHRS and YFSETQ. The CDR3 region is CASRGNLGNTEAFF. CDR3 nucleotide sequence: TGCGCCAGCAGAGGGAATTTGGGGAACACTGAAGCTTTCTTT.

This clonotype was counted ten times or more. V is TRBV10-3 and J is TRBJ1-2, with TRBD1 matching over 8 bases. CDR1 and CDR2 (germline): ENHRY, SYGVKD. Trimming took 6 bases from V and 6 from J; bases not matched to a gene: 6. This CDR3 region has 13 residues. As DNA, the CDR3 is TGTGCCATCAGCCCCGGACAGGGAGATGGCTACACCTTC. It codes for CAISPGQGDGYTF.

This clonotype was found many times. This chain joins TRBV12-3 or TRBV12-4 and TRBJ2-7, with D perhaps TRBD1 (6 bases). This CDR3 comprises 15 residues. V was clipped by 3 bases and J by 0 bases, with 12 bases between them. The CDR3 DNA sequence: TGTGCCAGCAGTTTTGGGGACAAGAGCTCCTACGAGCAGTACTTC. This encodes CASSFGDKSSYEQYF.

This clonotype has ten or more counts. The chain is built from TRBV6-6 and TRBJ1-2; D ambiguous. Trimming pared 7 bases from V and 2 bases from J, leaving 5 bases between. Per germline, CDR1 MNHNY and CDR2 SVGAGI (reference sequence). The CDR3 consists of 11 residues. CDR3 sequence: CASILNYGYTF. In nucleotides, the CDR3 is TGTGCCAGCATCCTGAACTATGGCTACACCTTC.